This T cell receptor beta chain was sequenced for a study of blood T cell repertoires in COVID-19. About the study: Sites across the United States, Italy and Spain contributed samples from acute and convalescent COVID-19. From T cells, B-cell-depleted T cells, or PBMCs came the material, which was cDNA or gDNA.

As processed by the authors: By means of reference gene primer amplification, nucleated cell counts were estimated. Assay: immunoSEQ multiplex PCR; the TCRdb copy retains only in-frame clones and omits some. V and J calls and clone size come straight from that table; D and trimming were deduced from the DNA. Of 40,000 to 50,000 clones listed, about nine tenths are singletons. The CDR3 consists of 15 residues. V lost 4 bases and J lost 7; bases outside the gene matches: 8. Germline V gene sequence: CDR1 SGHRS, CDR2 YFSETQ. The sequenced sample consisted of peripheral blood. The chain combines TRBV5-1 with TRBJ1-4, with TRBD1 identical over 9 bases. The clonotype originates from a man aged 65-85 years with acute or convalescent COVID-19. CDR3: CASSPPGQGSEKLFF. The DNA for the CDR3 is TGCGCCAGCAGCCCACCGGGACAGGGTTCTGAAAAACTGTTTTTT.